This entry features one T cell receptor (beta chain) sequence. The antigen is unknown. Donors underwent one heparinised blood draw, around 120 mL on average. This record belongs to a study of beta chain features in type 1 diabetes. Notes on the study in general: Short templates might get an advantage during PCR, and this would be equal in patients and controls. Significant though moderate, a shortening of TCRB CDR3s appeared in all four CD4+ subsets of Type 1 diabetes patients.

Sequencing targeted expressed TCRB transcripts, as all isolated RNA had been reverse transcribed. Assay: immunoSEQ multiplex PCR; the TCRdb copy retains only in-frame clones and omits some. The sample consists of over 100,000 clones, 16% of them appearing once. Sequencing input: central memory CD4+ T cells from blood. This TCR was sampled from a man aged 25-45 years with type 1 diabetes.

For the CDR3, the DNA is TGTGCCAGCCAAGATGTAAGCGGGGGGTCCCACGAGCAGTACTTC. Translation gives CASQDVSGGSHEQYF. This rearrangement joins TRBV28 to TRBJ2-7; 9 bases are shared with TRBD2. The germline V gene has CDR1 MDHEN and CDR2 SYDVKM. This CDR3 has 15 amino acids. V shed 8 bases, J shed 5 bases, and the junction held 13 bases outside the gene matches.